The 7 T cell receptor beta chains given below trace back to one sample, sequenced in a study of blood T cell repertoires in COVID-19. Libraries were prepared by immunoSEQ multiplex PCR; TCRdb keeps only in-frame clonotypes and omits some of them. The data contain some 400,000 clones, around 87% of them singletons. Source material: PBMCs or T cells enriched from blood (not recorded which). The receptor set was obtained from a man between 25 and 39 years old who had recovered from COVID-19.

The rearrangement joins TRBV7-2 to TRBJ1-5, with 10 bases aligning to TRBD1. The J segment lost 4 bases and the V segment lost 4 bases, leaving 7 bases of the junction unmatched. Per germline, CDR1 SGHTA and CDR2 FQGNSA. The CDR3 consists of 16 residues. The DNA of the CDR3 is TGTGCCAGCAGCTCAGACAGGGGGCTTGGGAATCAGCCCCAGCATTTT. Its protein is CASSSDRGLGNQPQHF.

This clone was counted a single time. The chain carries TRBV18 and TRBJ1-1; D might be TRBD1 (6 bases). The V gene's germline CDR1 is KGHSH and CDR2 LQKENI. CDR3 length: 14 residues. V dropped 2 bases and J dropped 5 bases, with 12 bases sitting between them. The CDR3 DNA is TGTGCCAGCTCACCATCGGACAGTTGGACTGAAGCTTTCTTT. Its protein product is CASSPSDSWTEAFF.

The gene calls are TRBV7-3 and TRBJ1-3, with D maybe TRBD1 (6 bases). Germline values: CDR1 SGHTA, CDR2 FQGTGA. This CDR3 region has 16 residues. V lost 5 bases and J 4 bases, leaving 18 bases between the germline ends. The CDR3 is CASSPLGGAGGNTIYF. CDR3 bases: TGTGCCAGCAGCCCCCTAGGGGGGGCGGGAGGAAACACCATATATTTT.

The chain couples TRBV3-1 (or the pseudogene TRBV3-2) to TRBJ1-1; TRBD1 might be the D (6 bases). The CDR3 runs to 15 residues. V shed 6 bases and J shed 0 bases, with 14 bases lying between them. Germline CDR1 is LGHDT and CDR2 is YNNKEL (reference sequence). The CDR3 bases are TGTGCCAGCAGTGACGGGACACTTATGAACACTGAAGCTTTCTTT. Residues: CASSDGTLMNTEAFF.

V and J are TRBV7-6 and TRBJ2-5; 7 nucleotides agree with TRBD1. With 5 bases clipped from V and 9 bases from J, the junction kept 12 bases outside the gene matches. Germline V CDR1 and CDR2: SGHVS, FNYEAQ. The length of the CDR3 is 14 residues. CDR3 protein: CASSPWDSSGAQYF. The CDR3 nucleotides read TGTGCCAGCAGCCCTTGGGACAGCTCAGGGGCCCAGTACTTC.

The genes are TRBV6-1 and TRBJ1-1; no reliable D call. Per the germline V gene, CDR1 is MNHNS and CDR2 is SASEGT. The CDR3 is made up of 14 amino acids. V dropped 0 bases and J dropped 11 bases, with 16 bases sitting between them. CDR3 bases: TGTGCCAGCAGTGAAGCCCCATTTAGTAGAGGGGCTTTCTTT. The encoded protein is CASSEAPFSRGAFF.

The genes are TRBV15 and TRBJ1-4; 10 nucleotides align to TRBD1. The CDR3 totals 15 residues. Germline V gives CDR1 LNHNV, CDR2 YYDKDF (reference sequence). V dropped 3 bases and J dropped 7; count of bases not matched to a gene: 5. The CDR3, as DNA: TGTGCCACCAGCAGTGGGGACAGGGGAGGTGAAAAACTGTTTTTT. Protein product: CATSSGDRGGEKLFF.